These 7 T cell receptor beta chains originate from one sample sequenced in a study of control samples from healthy donors and cancer patients. Only in-frame clones appear in the TCRdb table, and some are missing; sequencing was by immunoSEQ multiplex PCR. The sample comprises under 200,000 clones, roughly 91% of which are singletons, and approximately 1.4% rests with the top ten. The material sequenced was blood. These receptors came from a woman aged 25 to 39 in good health.

V gene TRBV6-5 combines with J gene TRBJ1-5; D perhaps matches TRBD1 (6 bases). The germline gives CDR1 MNHEY, CDR2 SVGAGI. The CDR3 extends over 15 amino acids. Deletions cut 5 bases from V and 0 bases from J, with 11 bases between. CDR3 in amino acids: CASSRTAYSNQPQHF. CDR3 coding DNA: TGTGCCAGCAGTCGGACAGCCTATAGCAATCAGCCCCAGCATTTT.

This chain uses TRBV12-3 or TRBV12-4 with TRBJ2-3, with TRBD1 identical over 8 bases. V was pared by 6 bases and J by 4 bases, with 3 bases of the junction left unmatched. This CDR3 has 13 amino acids. The CDR3 DNA reads TGTGCCAGCAGACAGGGGGTGCCAGATACGCAGTATTTT. Translated: CASRQGVPDTQYF.

V is TRBV11-1 and J is TRBJ1-2; 10 nucleotides match TRBD1. The CDR3 covers 14 residues. Germline CDR1 SGHAT, CDR2 FQDESV (reference sequence). With 5 bases clipped from V and 2 bases from J, the junction kept 2 bases outside the gene matches. CDR3 in DNA: TGTGCCAGCAGCGAGGGACAGGGGAACTATGGCTACACCTTC. Translating it yields CASSEGQGNYGYTF.

This clone was found a few times. The chain employs TRBV4-1 and TRBJ2-1; 14 bases map to TRBD2. Germline lookup yields CDR1 MGHRA and CDR2 YSYEKL. J was trimmed by 1 base and V by 4 bases; bases with no gene match: 6. The CDR3 is 18 amino acids. In nucleotides, the CDR3 is TGCGCCAGCAGCCGGGGACTAGCGGGGGCCTCTTCCTACAATGAGCAGTTCTTC. This encodes CASSRGLAGASSYNEQFF.

CDR3 DNA sequence: TGTGCCACCAGTGATTTGGGACTGAAGACCCAGTACTTC. This gives the protein CATSDLGLKTQYF. The chain employs TRBV24-1 and TRBJ2-5; D perhaps matches TRBD2 (5 bases). V dropped 0 bases and J dropped 6 bases, with 7 bases sitting between them. This CDR3 spans 13 amino acids. The germline gives CDR1 KGHDR, CDR2 SFDVKD.

In its sample, this clone was seen a few times. V and J are TRBV7-9 and TRBJ2-3; TRBD2 aligns across 9 bases. This CDR3 region has 16 residues. V shed 1 base, J shed 4 bases, and the junction held 6 bases outside the gene matches. Germline CDR1 reads SEHNR; CDR2 reads FQNEAQ (reference sequence). CDR3: CASSLDGGGAADTQYF. Here the CDR3 DNA reads TGTGCCAGCAGCTTAGATGGCGGGGGGGCCGCAGATACGCAGTATTTT.

This clone was detected only once. The chain carries TRBV3-1 (or the pseudogene TRBV3-2) and TRBJ1-5; D is possibly TRBD1 (6 bases). Germline CDR1 reads LGHDT; CDR2 reads YNNKEL (reference sequence). The CDR3 totals 15 residues. V shed 0 bases and J shed 9 bases, with 15 bases lying between them. The CDR3 DNA reads as TGTGCCAGCAGCCAAGATCCGGGGGCGCGGGGGCCCCAGCATTTT. Translating it yields CASSQDPGARGPQHF.